The clone carrying this T cell receptor beta chain was counted between two and nine times. Antigen: not known. The data originate from a study of beta chain features in type 1 diabetes. Points from the study as a whole: Fewer insertions but more deletions were seen at VDJ junctions in type 1 diabetes patients. The naive, central memory and Treg TCRB repertoires of patients appeared to be more similar to one another than those of healthy donors.

Expressed TCRB transcripts were sequenced because the entire RNA isolate underwent reverse transcription. Sequencing used immunoSEQ multiplex PCR; TCRdb keeps in-frame clones, though not all of them. The sample consists of approximately 200,000 clones, 9% to 10% of them appearing once. Unmatched junction bases numbered 13, after V lost 6 bases and J lost 4 bases. The CDR3 covers 15 residues. Germline V gene sequence: CDR1 SQVTM, CDR2 ANQGSEA. This sequence joins TRBV29-1 and TRBJ1-2; 8 bases match TRBD1. The sequencing sample was made of naive CD4+ T cells from blood. The sequence was collected from a woman between 18 and 29 years old in good health. The CDR3 DNA is TGCAGCGTCGGCAGGACAGGGACCAGGGGCTATGGCTACACCTTC. This codes for CSVGRTGTRGYGYTF.